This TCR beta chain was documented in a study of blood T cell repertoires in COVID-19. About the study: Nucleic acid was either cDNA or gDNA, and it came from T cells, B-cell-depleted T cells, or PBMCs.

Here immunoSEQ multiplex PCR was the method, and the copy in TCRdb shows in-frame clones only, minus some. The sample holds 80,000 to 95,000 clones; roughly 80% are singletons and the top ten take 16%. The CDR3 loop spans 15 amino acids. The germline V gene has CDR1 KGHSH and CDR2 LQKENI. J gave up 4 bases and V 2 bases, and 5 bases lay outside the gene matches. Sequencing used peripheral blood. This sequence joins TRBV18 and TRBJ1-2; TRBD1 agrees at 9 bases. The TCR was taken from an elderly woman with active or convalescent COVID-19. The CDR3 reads CASSPDWTGAYGYTF. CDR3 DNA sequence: TGTGCCAGCTCACCAGATTGGACAGGGGCCTATGGCTACACCTTC.